Listed below are T cell receptor beta chains from one sample, sequenced in a study of blood T cells in healthy people across ages. TCRdb analysed the 5' RACE reads with MiXCR anew, one entry per CDR3 protein. The data show 850,000 to 950,000 distinct CDR3 sequences, 29% seen once. Sequenced sample: blood. These receptors were obtained from a woman older than 75 in good health. CDR3s include the opening cysteine and the closing phenylalanine or tryptophan. The D gene is left open where the match is weak. Clone size, where shown, is once, few, many, or a class for clones that have expanded.

cdr3_aa cdr3_nt j_call v_call clone_size d_call
CASSWDRPVTGELFF TGTGCCAGCAGCTGGGACAGGCCCGTCACCGGGGAGCTGTTTTTT TRBJ2-2 TRBV5-5 . TRBD1
CASSLQGLDYNEQFF TGTGCCAGCAGTTTACAGGGACTGGACTACAATGAGCAGTTCTTC TRBJ2-1 TRBV28 few .
CSVDLGGINEQFF TGCAGCGTTGATCTTGGCGGGATAAATGAGCAGTTCTTC TRBJ2-1 TRBV29-1 . .
CASSLGSGGLNQPQHF TGTGCCAGCAGCTTAGGGTCAGGGGGCCTCAATCAGCCCCAGCATTTT TRBJ1-5 TRBV7-9 few TRBD1
CAIRGYNEQFF TGTGCCATCAGAGGTTACAATGAGCAGTTCTTC TRBJ2-1 TRBV10-3 many .
CATSRERGRGTGELFF TGTGCCACCAGCAGAGAAAGGGGGCGGGGCACCGGGGAGCTGTTTTTT TRBJ2-2 TRBV15 . .
CAWSEQENTEAFF TGTGCCTGGAGTGAACAAGAGAACACTGAAGCTTTCTTT TRBJ1-1 TRBV30 . .
CASSRDREETRYF TGTGCCAGCAGCCGGGACAGAGAAGAGACCCGGTACTTC TRBJ2-5 TRBV7-8 . TRBD1
CASSYGKHRGYEQYF TGTGCCAGCAGTTACGGGAAACACAGGGGCTACGAGCAGTACTTC TRBJ2-7 TRBV6-5 many TRBD1
CASSVRAEKLFF TGTGCCAGCAGTGTAAGAGCTGAAAAACTGTTTTTT TRBJ1-4 TRBV2 many .
CATSDLTGAQQETQYF TGTGCCACCAGTGATCTGACAGGGGCGCAACAAGAGACCCAGTACTTC TRBJ2-5 TRBV24-1 many TRBD1
CASSLVGTHNSPLHF TGTGCCAGCAGCTTAGTCGGGACTCATAATTCACCCCTCCACTTT TRBJ1-6 TRBV7-9 few .
CSAPLDRGRSTDTQYF TGCAGTGCTCCACTTGACAGGGGGCGAAGCACAGATACGCAGTATTTT TRBJ2-3 TRBV20-1 many TRBD1
CASNDGTVSNQPQHF TGTGCCAGCAATGACGGGACGGTTAGCAATCAGCCCCAGCATTTT TRBJ1-5 TRBV6-6 once .
CRPQGLEQYF TGCAGGCCGCAGGGGCTCGAGCAGTACTTC TRBJ2-7 TRBV20-1 . .
CASSLDGAISNQPQHF TGTGCCAGCAGCTTAGACGGGGCGATTAGCAATCAGCCCCAGCATTTT TRBJ1-5 TRBV7-8 . .
CAGSPSGGDYGYTF TGTGCCGGCTCACCCTCCGGAGGGGACTATGGCTACACCTTC TRBJ1-2 TRBV18 . .
CASSRTGGELPDTQYF TGTGCCAGCAGCCGGACAGGGGGCGAGTTACCAGATACGCAGTATTTT TRBJ2-3 TRBV5-4 few TRBD1
CASSWRQKPGEKLFF TGTGCCAGCAGCTGGCGACAAAAACCGGGTGAAAAACTGTTTTTT TRBJ1-4 TRBV5-6 few .
CARTGGTADTQYF TGTGCCAGAACAGGGGGCACCGCAGATACGCAGTATTTT TRBJ2-3 TRBV2 few TRBD1
CASSFRGGSGSIQYF TGTGCCAGCAGCTTCAGGGGAGGGAGTGGCAGCATTCAGTACTTC TRBJ2-4 TRBV7-9 many .
CASAETADRGFSNQPQHF TGTGCCAGCGCCGAGACTGCGGACAGGGGCTTTAGCAATCAGCCCCAGCATTTT TRBJ1-5 TRBV7-9 many TRBD1
CASSLGRMTRETQYF TGCGCCAGCAGCTTGGGGCGGATGACCAGGGAGACCCAGTACTTC TRBJ2-5 TRBV5-1 . .
CASSQGRNEQFF TGCGCCAGCAGCCAAGGACGGAATGAGCAGTTCTTC TRBJ2-1 TRBV4-1 many .
CASSLAGQADTNYGYTF TGTGCCAGCAGCTTAGCCGGCCAGGCCGACACTAACTATGGCTACACCTTC TRBJ1-2 TRBV7-2 many .
CASSPSSDRGDEQYF TGTGCCAGCAGCCCTTCCTCCGACAGGGGTGACGAGCAGTACTTC TRBJ2-7 TRBV3-1 . TRBD1
CATSPSGGRYSSYNEQFF TGTGCCACCAGCCCTAGCGGGGGGCGCTATTCCTCCTACAATGAGCAGTTCTTC TRBJ2-1 TRBV15 many TRBD2
CASSQVRELKQYF TGTGCCAGCAGCCAAGTCCGGGAATTAAAACAGTACTTC TRBJ2-5 TRBV4-2 many .
CASSPIDPNTEAFF TGTGCCAGCAGCCCTATCGACCCGAACACTGAAGCTTTCTTT TRBJ1-1 TRBV12-3/TRBV12-4 . .
CASSQYPGGSFSYNEQFF TGTGCCAGCAGCCAGTACCCCGGCGGGAGCTTCTCCTACAATGAGCAGTTCTTC TRBJ2-1 TRBV3-1 many TRBD2
CASSPPSGGRTDTQYF TGTGCCAGCAGCCCTCCGAGCGGGGGCCGCACAGATACGCAGTATTTT TRBJ2-3 TRBV7-2 many TRBD2
CASGERGQEGETQYF TGCGCCAGCGGCGAGAGGGGGCAAGAGGGAGAGACCCAGTACTTC TRBJ2-5 TRBV4-3 many TRBD1
CASSLQSAVLEQFF TGCGCCAGCAGCTTGCAGAGTGCCGTTCTTGAGCAGTTCTTC TRBJ2-1 TRBV5-1 few .
CATSRDGEGRDNEQFF TGTGCCACCAGCAGAGATGGGGAGGGACGGGACAATGAGCAGTTCTTC TRBJ2-1 TRBV15 few TRBD2
CAISDVGALQETQYF TGTGCCATCAGTGACGTGGGGGCCCTCCAAGAGACCCAGTACTTC TRBJ2-5 TRBV10-3 many .
CASSLTRGQVYGYTF TGTGCCAGCAGCTTGACTAGGGGGCAGGTCTATGGCTACACCTTC TRBJ1-2 TRBV5-4 few TRBD1
CSARRGTGAYNEQFF TGCAGTGCTAGACGTGGGACAGGGGCCTACAATGAGCAGTTCTTC TRBJ2-1 TRBV20-1 many TRBD1
CAWMPSDFGRNEQYF TGTGCCTGGATGCCCTCCGACTTTGGCAGGAACGAGCAGTACTTC TRBJ2-7 TRBV30 few .
CASAGGVTGELFF TGTGCCAGCGCAGGGGGCGTCACCGGGGAGCTGTTTTTT TRBJ2-2 TRBV6-6 . TRBD1
CASSPGAQSHQPQHF TGTGCCAGCTCACCGGGAGCGCAATCCCATCAGCCCCAGCATTTT TRBJ1-5 TRBV18 . .
CASSERAGSTDTQYF TGTGCCAGCAGTGAACGGGCAGGTAGCACAGATACGCAGTATTTT TRBJ2-3 TRBV6-1 few .
CSVDRTYPRETQYF TGCAGCGTTGACAGGACCTACCCCAGGGAGACCCAGTACTTC TRBJ2-5 TRBV29-1 many .
CASSRSQYTEAFF TGTGCCAGCAGCCGGTCACAGTACACTGAAGCTTTCTTT TRBJ1-1 TRBV3-1 . .
CASSYQGLPGPYGYTF TGTGCCAGCAGTTACCAGGGGCTGCCAGGGCCCTATGGCTACACCTTC TRBJ1-2 TRBV6-5 many .
CAASLSYRGPGGYTF TGTGCCGCCAGTTTATCGTACAGGGGGCCCGGTGGCTACACCTTC TRBJ1-2 TRBV12-3/TRBV12-4 . TRBD1
CASSYSTGSMNTEAFF TGTGCCAGCAGTTACTCGACAGGGTCAATGAACACTGAAGCTTTCTTT TRBJ1-1 TRBV6-5 . TRBD1
CASSYSGFKATQYF TGTGCCAGCAGTTACTCCGGATTCAAAGCGACCCAGTACTTC TRBJ2-5 TRBV6-6 many .